These T cell receptor beta chains were read from a single sample in a study of long-term antiretroviral therapy in people with HIV. Using immunoSEQ multiplex PCR, the repertoire was profiled, and TCRdb retains in-frame clones only, with some absent. Of approximately 18,000 clones listed, about three quarters are singletons. Sequences were derived from unsorted PBMCs, sampled approximately 2.2 years before starting antiretroviral therapy. The receptor source for this set is a man younger than 40 with HIV. The CDR3 runs from the conserved cysteine through the conserved F or W. D genes are given only for firm matches. Some rows mark clone size as missing; the rest say once, few, many or name a class of expanded clone.

J gene	clone size	V gene	D gene	CDR3 DNA	CDR3 protein
TRBJ1-5	.	TRBV28	.	TGTGCCAGCAGTTTAGAAGAGGGTCAGCCCCAGCATTTT	CASSLEEGQPQHF
TRBJ1-1	.	TRBV6-5	.	TGTGCCATCTCCCCACAGGGCGGGAACACTGAAGCTTTCTTT	CAISPQGGNTEAFF
TRBJ2-2	.	TRBV11-3	.	TGTGCCAGCAGCTTAGATGTGGGGACCGGGGAGCTGTTTTTT	CASSLDVGTGELFF
TRBJ1-1	.	TRBV6-6	.	TGTGCCAGCAGTTACTCGATCCGGGGGACTGAAGCTTTCTTT	CASSYSIRGTEAFF
TRBJ1-5	.	TRBV28	TRBD1	TGTGCCAGCAGGGTCGGAGGGGGCCATCAGCCCCAGCATTTT	CASRVGGGHQPQHF
TRBJ1-3	.	TRBV10-3	.	TGTGCCATTATGGACAGTAATGGAAACACCATATATTTT	CAIMDSNGNTIYF
TRBJ1-2	.	TRBV29-1	.	TGCAGCGTCCCCCCCGTGGGTACTGGCTACACCTTC	CSVPPVGTGYTF
TRBJ1-2	few	TRBV7-8	.	TGTGCCAGCAGCAACAGGGAGGGAAGCTATGGCTACACCTTC	CASSNREGSYGYTF
TRBJ2-3	.	TRBV9	.	TGTGCCAGCAGCTTACCGACAGCCACAGATACGCAGTATTTT	CASSLPTATDTQYF
TRBJ1-2	.	TRBV11-2	.	TGTGCCAGCAGCTTAGCTGAAAACTATGGCTACACCTTC	CASSLAENYGYTF
TRBJ2-2	.	TRBV9	.	TGTGCCAGCAGCGCGTCGACACGTTCTAACACCGGGGAGCTGTTTTTT	CASSASTRSNTGELFF
TRBJ2-1	.	TRBV13	TRBD1	TGTGCCAGCAGCCAACGGGACAGGACCTACAATGAGCAGTTCTTC	CASSQRDRTYNEQFF
TRBJ1-2	.	TRBV28	.	TGTGCCAGCAGCGCAGTGACAGACCCCTATGGCTACACCTTC	CASSAVTDPYGYTF
TRBJ2-5	.	TRBV9	.	TGTGCCAGCAGTTCAACCGATAGGACCCAGTACTTC	CASSSTDRTQYF
TRBJ2-7	.	TRBV11-2	TRBD2	TGTGCCAGCAGCCTGGGACTAGCGGGATTATACGAGCAGTACTTC	CASSLGLAGLYEQYF
TRBJ2-2	.	TRBV9	TRBD2	TGTGCCAGCAGCGTAGCTGGGACTAGCGTAGCCGGGGAGCTGTTTTTT	CASSVAGTSVAGELFF
TRBJ1-2	once	TRBV6-1	TRBD1	TGTGCCAGCAGTGATGTCGGAACAGGGGGCGATAACTATGGCTACACCTTC	CASSDVGTGGDNYGYTF
TRBJ2-7	.	TRBV9	TRBD1	TGTGCCAGCAGCAGGACAGGGACCTACGAGCAGTACTTC	CASSRTGTYEQYF
TRBJ2-3	.	TRBV7-3	TRBD2	TGTGCCAGCAGCGCTGATAGCGGGGGTACAGATACGCAGTATTTT	CASSADSGGTDTQYF
TRBJ1-2	.	TRBV7-9	TRBD1	TGTGCCAGCAGCTTGGACAGGGCCATCTATGGCTACACCTTC	CASSLDRAIYGYTF
TRBJ2-7	.	TRBV7-8	.	TGTGCCAGCAGCTTAGGGGCGGGGGCGAGCTCCTACGAGCAGTACTTC	CASSLGAGASSYEQYF
TRBJ2-1	.	TRBV9	TRBD1	TGTGCCAGCAGCGGACTGACAGGGGACAATGAGCAGTTCTTC	CASSGLTGDNEQFF
TRBJ1-5	.	TRBV2	.	TGTGCCAGCAGTCGGACAGACAATAGCAATCAGCCCCAGCATTTT	CASSRTDNSNQPQHF
TRBJ1-2	.	TRBV28	.	TGTGCCAGCAGTCTCGACAGAGCACTCTATGGCTACACCTTC	CASSLDRALYGYTF
TRBJ2-3	few	TRBV6-4	TRBD1	TGTGCCAGCAGTGACGGGACAGGGGGCACAGATACGCAGTATTTT	CASSDGTGGTDTQYF
TRBJ1-2	.	TRBV28	TRBD1	TGTGCCAGCAGTTCAACTCCGGACAGGGGAAGAGAAGGCTACACCTTC	CASSSTPDRGREGYTF
TRBJ1-2	once	TRBV7-2	TRBD1	TGTGCCAGCAGCCCCGCTGCGGGACAGGCCTACTATGGCTACACCTTC	CASSPAAGQAYYGYTF
TRBJ1-2	.	TRBV5-5	.	TGTGCCAGCAGCTTGGAATGGAGTTTGGGAGGCTACACCTTC	CASSLEWSLGGYTF
TRBJ2-7	few	TRBV4-2	TRBD1	TGTGCCAGCAGTCAAGGACAGGGGGTCTACGAGCAGTACTTC	CASSQGQGVYEQYF
TRBJ1-1	.	TRBV6-1	.	TGTGCCAGCTCCCCACGGGGGCGTACTGAAGCTTTCTTT	CASSPRGRTEAFF
TRBJ2-3	large	TRBV7-3	TRBD2	TGTGCCAGCAGCTTAATCCCGGCGGGGGGGCAGGCAGATACGCAGTATTTT	CASSLIPAGGQADTQYF
TRBJ1-5	.	TRBV7-8	.	TGTGCCAGCAGCTTAGATTCAGTTTGGGGGCAGGGGAGTCAGCCCCAGCATTTT	CASSLDSVWGQGSQPQHF
TRBJ2-5	.	TRBV28	.	TGTGCCAGCAGGCGGATGAATCAGCAAGAGACCCAGTACTTC	CASRRMNQQETQYF
TRBJ2-7	.	TRBV10-2	.	TGCGCCAGCAGTGAGTCGGGGGGATCTACCAAGCAGTACTTC	CASSESGGSTKQYF
TRBJ1-2	few	TRBV6-5	.	TGTGCCAGCAGTTACTCGTCGACAGCTAACTATGGCTACACCTTC	CASSYSSTANYGYTF
TRBJ2-1	.	TRBV18	.	TGTGCCAGCTCACCAGACAGCAATGAGCAGTTCTTC	CASSPDSNEQFF
TRBJ1-2	.	TRBV6-5	.	TGTGCCAGCAGTTACCCTATATCGGCAGGACTATATGGCTACACCTTC	CASSYPISAGLYGYTF
TRBJ2-7	.	TRBV27	TRBD1	TGTGCCAGCGCCCCGGGACAGGGGGCCCCAAACGGCTACGAGCAGTACTTC	CASAPGQGAPNGYEQYF
TRBJ2-5	.	TRBV27	.	TGTGCCAGCAGTCCCACGGCGTGGGGGGAGACCCAGTACTTC	CASSPTAWGETQYF
TRBJ2-1	.	TRBV5-1	.	TGCGCCAGCAGCTTGGCCGCGGCGGGAAGCTCCTACAATGAGCAGTTCTTC	CASSLAAAGSSYNEQFF
TRBJ1-5	.	TRBV5-1	.	TGCGCCAGCAGCTCTGACAGCCTCGGGGAGCCCCAGCATTTT	CASSSDSLGEPQHF
TRBJ2-3	.	TRBV5-1	TRBD2	TGCGCCAGCAGCTTAGTACTAGCGGTGAAAGGAACAGATACGCAGTATTTT	CASSLVLAVKGTDTQYF
TRBJ2-7	.	TRBV27	.	TGTGCCAGCAGTTTAAGTTCTGGCTGGAACTACGAGCAGTACTTC	CASSLSSGWNYEQYF
TRBJ2-5	.	TRBV5-1	.	TGCGCCAGCAGCTTGTCGGTGGCAGCGGCAACCCAAGAGACCCAGTACTTC	CASSLSVAAATQETQYF
TRBJ1-3	.	TRBV11-2	.	TGTGCCAGCAGGGGAACAGGGTCCCCTGGAAACACCATATATTTT	CASRGTGSPGNTIYF
TRBJ2-3	.	TRBV7-8	.	TGTGCCAGCAGCTTAGCCTGGAATCCCACAGATACGCAGTATTTT	CASSLAWNPTDTQYF
TRBJ1-2	.	TRBV27	TRBD1	TGTGCCAGCAGTACAGGGGGCTATGGCTACACCTTC	CASSTGGYGYTF
TRBJ1-1	.	TRBV6-6	.	TGTGCCAGCAGCCTATATGGACAGAAGAACACTGAAGCTTTCTTT	CASSLYGQKNTEAFF
TRBJ2-2	.	TRBV19	.	TGTGCCAGTAGTATGGGCACCGGGGAGCTGTTTTTT	CASSMGTGELFF
TRBJ2-1	.	TRBV28	TRBD2	TGTGCCAGCAGAAGCGGCGGGAGTATCGATGAGCAGTTCTTC	CASRSGGSIDEQFF
TRBJ2-2	.	TRBV7-6	.	TGTGCCATTGCCATTAGCGAGAACACCGGGGAGCTGTTTTTT	CAIAISENTGELFF
TRBJ2-1	few	TRBV9	TRBD1	TGTGCCAGCAGCGTACAGGGGGACAGCCACAATGAGCAGTTCTTC	CASSVQGDSHNEQFF
TRBJ2-7	.	TRBV28	.	TGTGCCAGCAGTTTACGAGGACAGCCCTACGAGCAGTACTTC	CASSLRGQPYEQYF
TRBJ2-3	.	TRBV28	.	TGTGCCAGCAGTTTCCCTCTCACCCCAGATACGCAGTATTTT	CASSFPLTPDTQYF